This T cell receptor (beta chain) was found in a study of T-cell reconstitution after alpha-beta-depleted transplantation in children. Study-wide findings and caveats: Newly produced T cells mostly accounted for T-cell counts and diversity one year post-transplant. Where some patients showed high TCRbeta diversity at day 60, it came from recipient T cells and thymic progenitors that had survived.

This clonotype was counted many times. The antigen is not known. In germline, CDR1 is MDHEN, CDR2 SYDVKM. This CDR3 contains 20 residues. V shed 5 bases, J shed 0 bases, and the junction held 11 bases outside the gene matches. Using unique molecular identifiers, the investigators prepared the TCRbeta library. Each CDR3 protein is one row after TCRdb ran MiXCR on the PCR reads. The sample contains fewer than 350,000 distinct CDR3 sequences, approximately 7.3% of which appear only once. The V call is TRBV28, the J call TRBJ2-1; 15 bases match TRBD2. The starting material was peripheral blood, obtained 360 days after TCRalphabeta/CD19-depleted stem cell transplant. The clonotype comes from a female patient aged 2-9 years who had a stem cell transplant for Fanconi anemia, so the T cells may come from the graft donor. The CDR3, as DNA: TGTGCCAGCAGTCCCGCGGGACTAGCGGGAGGTGCTAGCTCCTACAATGAGCAGTTCTTC. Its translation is CASSPAGLAGGASSYNEQFF.